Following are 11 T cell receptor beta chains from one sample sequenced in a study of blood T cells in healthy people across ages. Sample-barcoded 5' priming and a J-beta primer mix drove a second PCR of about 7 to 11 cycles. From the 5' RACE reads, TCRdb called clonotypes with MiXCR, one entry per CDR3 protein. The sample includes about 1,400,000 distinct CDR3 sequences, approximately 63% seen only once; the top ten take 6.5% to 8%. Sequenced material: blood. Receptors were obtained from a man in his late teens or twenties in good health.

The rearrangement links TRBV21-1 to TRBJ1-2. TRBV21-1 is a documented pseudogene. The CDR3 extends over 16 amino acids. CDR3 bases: TGTGCCAGCAGCTACTCGGGAGGAATCACTAACTATGGCTACACCTTC. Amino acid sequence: CASSYSGGITNYGYTF.

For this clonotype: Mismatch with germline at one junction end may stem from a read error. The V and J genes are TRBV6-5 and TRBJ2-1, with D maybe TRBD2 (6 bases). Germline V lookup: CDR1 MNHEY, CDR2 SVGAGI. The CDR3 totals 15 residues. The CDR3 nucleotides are TGTGCCAGCAGTTACGGCCTTGAAGGACGGGGAGGACGGCTCTTC. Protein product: CASSYGLEGRGGRLF.

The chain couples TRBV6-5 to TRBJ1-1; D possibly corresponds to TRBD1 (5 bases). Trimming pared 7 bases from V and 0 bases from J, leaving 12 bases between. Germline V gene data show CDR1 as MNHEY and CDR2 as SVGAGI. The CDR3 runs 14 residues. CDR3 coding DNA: TGTGCCAGCAAGCCTCCAGGGATGAACACTGAAGCTTTCTTT. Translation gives CASKPPGMNTEAFF.

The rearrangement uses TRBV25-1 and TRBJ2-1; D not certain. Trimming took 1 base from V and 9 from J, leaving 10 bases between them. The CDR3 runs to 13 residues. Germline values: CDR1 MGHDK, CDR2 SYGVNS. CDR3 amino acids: CASSEFSSIEQFF. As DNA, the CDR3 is TGTGCCAGCAGTGAATTCTCCTCCATTGAGCAGTTCTTC.

CDR3 sequence: CASSLIGNRDTQYF. CDR3 in DNA: TGTGCCAGCAGCTTAATCGGGAACAGAGATACGCAGTATTTT. V gene TRBV7-2 combines with J gene TRBJ2-3, with a possible D match to TRBD2 (5 bases). V lost 2 bases and J lost 5, with 11 bases in between. CDR1 and CDR2 (germline): SGHTA, FQGNSA. This CDR3 contains 14 residues.

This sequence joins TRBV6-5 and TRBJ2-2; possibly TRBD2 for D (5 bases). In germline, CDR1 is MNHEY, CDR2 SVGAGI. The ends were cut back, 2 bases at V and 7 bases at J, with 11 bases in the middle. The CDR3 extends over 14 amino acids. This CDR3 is CASSYEGVNGELFF. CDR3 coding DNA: TGTGCCAGCAGTTACGAGGGTGTGAACGGGGAGCTGTTTTTT.

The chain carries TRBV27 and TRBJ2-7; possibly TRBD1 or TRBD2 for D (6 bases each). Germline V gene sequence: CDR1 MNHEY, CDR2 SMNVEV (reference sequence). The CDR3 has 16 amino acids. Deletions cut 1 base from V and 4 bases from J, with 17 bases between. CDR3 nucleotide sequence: TGTGCCAGCAGTTTATTCAGGGGCGGTGGGACTTACGAGCAGTACTTC. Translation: CASSLFRGGGTYEQYF.

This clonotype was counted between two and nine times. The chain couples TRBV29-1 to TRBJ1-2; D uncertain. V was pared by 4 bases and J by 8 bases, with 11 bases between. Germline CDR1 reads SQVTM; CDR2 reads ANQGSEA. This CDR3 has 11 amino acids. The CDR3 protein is CSVVSRAGYTF. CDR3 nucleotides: TGCAGCGTTGTAAGTCGGGCCGGCTACACCTTC. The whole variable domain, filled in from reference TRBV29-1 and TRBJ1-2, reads SAVISQKPSRDICQRGTSLTIQCQVDSQVTMMFWYRQQPGQSLTLIATANQGSEATYESGFVIDKFPISRPNLTFSTLTVSNMSPEDSSIYLCSVVSRAGYTFGSGTRLTVV.

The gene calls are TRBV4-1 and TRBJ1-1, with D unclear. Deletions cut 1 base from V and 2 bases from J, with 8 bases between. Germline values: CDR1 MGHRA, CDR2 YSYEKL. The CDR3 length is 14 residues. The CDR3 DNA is TGCGCCAGCAGCCAAGGATCGGGAAACACTGAAGCTTTCTTT. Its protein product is CASSQGSGNTEAFF.

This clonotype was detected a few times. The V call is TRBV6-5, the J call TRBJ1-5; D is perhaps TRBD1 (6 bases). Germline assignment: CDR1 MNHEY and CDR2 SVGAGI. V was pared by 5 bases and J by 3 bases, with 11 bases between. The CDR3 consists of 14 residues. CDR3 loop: CASSPTGSNQPQHF. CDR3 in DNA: TGTGCCAGCAGTCCGACAGGTTCCAATCAGCCCCAGCATTTT.

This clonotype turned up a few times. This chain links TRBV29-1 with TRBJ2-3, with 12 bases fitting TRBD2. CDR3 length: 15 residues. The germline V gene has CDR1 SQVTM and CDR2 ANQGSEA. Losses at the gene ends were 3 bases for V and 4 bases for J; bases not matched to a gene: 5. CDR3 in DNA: TGCAGCGTTGACCGGACTAGCGGGAACCCAGATACGCAGTATTTT. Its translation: CSVDRTSGNPDTQYF.